The clone carrying this T cell receptor beta chain was seen only once. Its cognate antigen is unknown. At one end, the junction sequence differs from germline, possibly due to a read error. The data were taken from a study of cytomegalovirus exposure and HLA in healthy donors. Primers for the PCR totalled 60 Vbeta and 13 Jbeta. TCRdb keeps only in-frame clones here, not all; method: immunoSEQ multiplex PCR. The data contain approximately 190,000 clones, more than 75% of them singletons. Study observations and caveats: In a later analysis, compared with equally common non-associated chains, HLA-associated beta chains were more expanded.

The CDR3 loop spans 17 amino acids. Per the germline V gene, CDR1 is SEHNR and CDR2 is FQNEAQ (reference sequence). The material sequenced was PBMCs. The rearrangement links TRBV7-9 to TRBJ2-3; 11 bases agree with TRBD2. The TCR was taken from a woman aged 50 to 65 in good health and CMV-seropositive. In DNA form, the CDR3 reads TGTTCCAGCAGCTTTGATAGCGGGGGGGGCCCCCTCCATACGCAGTATTTT. It is translated as CSSSFDSGGGPLHTQYF.